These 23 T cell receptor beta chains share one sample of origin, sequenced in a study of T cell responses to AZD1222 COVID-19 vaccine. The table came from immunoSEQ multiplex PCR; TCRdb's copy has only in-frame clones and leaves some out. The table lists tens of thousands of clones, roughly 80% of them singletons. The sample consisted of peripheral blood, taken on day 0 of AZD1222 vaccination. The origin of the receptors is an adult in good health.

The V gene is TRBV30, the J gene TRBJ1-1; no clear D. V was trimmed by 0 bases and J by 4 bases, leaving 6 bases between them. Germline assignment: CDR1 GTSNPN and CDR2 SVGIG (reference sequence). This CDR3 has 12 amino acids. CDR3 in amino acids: CAWSVLSTEAFF. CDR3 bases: TGTGCCTGGAGTGTACTCAGCACTGAAGCTTTCTTT.

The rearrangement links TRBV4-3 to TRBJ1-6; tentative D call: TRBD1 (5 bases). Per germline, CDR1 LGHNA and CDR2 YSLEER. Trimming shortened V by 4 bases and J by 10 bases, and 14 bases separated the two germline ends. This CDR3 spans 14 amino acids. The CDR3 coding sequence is TGCGCCAGCAGCCTGGACGGGGGGTTGTCACCCCTCCACTTT. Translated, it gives CASSLDGGLSPLHF.

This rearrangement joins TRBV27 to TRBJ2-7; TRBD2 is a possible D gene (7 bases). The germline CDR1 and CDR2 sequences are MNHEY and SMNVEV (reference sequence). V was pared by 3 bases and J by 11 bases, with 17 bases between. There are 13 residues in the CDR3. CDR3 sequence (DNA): TGTGCCAGCAGTTTTCAGGGCGGGGGCAGTAAGTACTTC. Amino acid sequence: CASSFQGGGSKYF.

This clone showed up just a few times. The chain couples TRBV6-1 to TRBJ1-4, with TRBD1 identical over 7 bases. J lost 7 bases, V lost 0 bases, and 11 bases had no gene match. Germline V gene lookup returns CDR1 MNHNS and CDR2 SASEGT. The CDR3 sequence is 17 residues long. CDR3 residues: CASSEAHRGLGSEKLFF. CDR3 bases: TGTGCCAGCAGTGAAGCGCACAGGGGTTTAGGGAGTGAAAAACTGTTTTTT.

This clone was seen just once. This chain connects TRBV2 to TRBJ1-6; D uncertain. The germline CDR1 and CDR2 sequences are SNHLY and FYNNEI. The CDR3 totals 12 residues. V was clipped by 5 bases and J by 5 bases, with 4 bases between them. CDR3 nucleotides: TGTGCCAGCAGTCAGAATAATTCACCCCTCCACTTT. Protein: CASSQNNSPLHF.

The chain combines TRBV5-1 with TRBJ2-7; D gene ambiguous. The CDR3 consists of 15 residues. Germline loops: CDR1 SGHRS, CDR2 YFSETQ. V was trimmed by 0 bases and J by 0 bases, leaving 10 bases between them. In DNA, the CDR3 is TGCGCCAGCAGCTTGGCAGATAGGAGCTCCTACGAGCAGTACTTC. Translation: CASSLADRSSYEQYF.

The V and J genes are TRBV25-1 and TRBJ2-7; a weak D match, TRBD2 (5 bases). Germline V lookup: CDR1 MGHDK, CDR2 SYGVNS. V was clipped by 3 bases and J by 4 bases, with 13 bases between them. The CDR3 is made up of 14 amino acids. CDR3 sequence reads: CASSDSPRGYEQYF. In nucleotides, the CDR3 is TGTGCCAGCAGTGATTCCCCACGGGGATACGAGCAGTACTTC.

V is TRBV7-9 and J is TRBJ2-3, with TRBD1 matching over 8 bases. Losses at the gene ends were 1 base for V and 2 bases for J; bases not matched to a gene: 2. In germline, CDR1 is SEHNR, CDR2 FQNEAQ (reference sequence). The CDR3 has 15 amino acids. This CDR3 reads CASSLGTGHTDTQYF. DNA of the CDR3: TGTGCCAGCAGCTTAGGGACAGGGCACACAGATACGCAGTATTTT.

The CDR3 region is CASSSAGTGDNEQYF. Here the CDR3 DNA reads TGTGCCAGCAGCTCCGCCGGGACAGGGGACAACGAGCAGTACTTC. The chain carries TRBV5-6 and TRBJ2-7, with 10 bases lining up with TRBD1. Germline V gene data show CDR1 as SGHDT and CDR2 as YYEEEE. Trimming cost V 3 bases and J 5 bases; bases outside gene matches: 8. The CDR3 spans 15 residues.

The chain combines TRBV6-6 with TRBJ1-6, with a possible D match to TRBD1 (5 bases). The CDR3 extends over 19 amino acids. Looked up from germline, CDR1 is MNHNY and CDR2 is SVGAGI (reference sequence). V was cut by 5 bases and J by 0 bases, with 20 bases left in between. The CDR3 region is CASSPQGAFFSSYNSPLHF. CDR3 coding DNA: TGTGCCAGCAGTCCTCAAGGGGCCTTTTTTAGCTCCTATAATTCACCCCTCCACTTT.

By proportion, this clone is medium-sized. CDR3 sequence reads: CASKRGSDQPQHF. The CDR3 nucleotides read TGTGCCAGCAAAAGGGGGAGCGATCAGCCCCAGCATTTT. The J gene is TRBJ1-5, the V gene TRBV12-3 or TRBV12-4; possible D gene TRBD1, 6 bases. The germline V and J ends were trimmed by 7 bases and 5 bases, with 12 bases remaining between them. This CDR3 has 13 residues.

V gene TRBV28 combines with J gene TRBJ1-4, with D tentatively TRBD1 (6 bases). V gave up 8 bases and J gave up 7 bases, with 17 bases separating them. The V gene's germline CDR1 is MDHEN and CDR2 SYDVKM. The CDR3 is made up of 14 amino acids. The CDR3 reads CASCDRTLVEKLFF. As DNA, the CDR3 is TGTGCCAGCTGCGACAGGACCCTAGTTGAAAAACTGTTTTTT.

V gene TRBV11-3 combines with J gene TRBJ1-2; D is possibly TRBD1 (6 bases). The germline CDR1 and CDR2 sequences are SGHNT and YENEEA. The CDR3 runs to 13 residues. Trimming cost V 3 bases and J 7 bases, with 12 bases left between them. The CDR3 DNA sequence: TGTGCCAGCAGCTTTTCCAGGGGTGTTGGCTACACCTTC. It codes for CASSFSRGVGYTF.

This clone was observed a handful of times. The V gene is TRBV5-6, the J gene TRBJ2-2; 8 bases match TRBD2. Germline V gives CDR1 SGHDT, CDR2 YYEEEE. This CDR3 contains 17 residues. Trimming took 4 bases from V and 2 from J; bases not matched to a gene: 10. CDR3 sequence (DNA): TGTGCCAGCAGCCCGATGGTGAGCGGGGGAAACACCGGGGAGCTGTTTTTT. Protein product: CASSPMVSGGNTGELFF.

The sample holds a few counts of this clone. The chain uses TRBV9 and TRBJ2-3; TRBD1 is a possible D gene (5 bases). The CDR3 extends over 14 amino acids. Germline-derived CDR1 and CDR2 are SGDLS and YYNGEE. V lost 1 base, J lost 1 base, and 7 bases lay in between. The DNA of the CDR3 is TGTGCCAGCAGCGTACAGGGTGGCACAGATACGCAGTATTTT. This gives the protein CASSVQGGTDTQYF.

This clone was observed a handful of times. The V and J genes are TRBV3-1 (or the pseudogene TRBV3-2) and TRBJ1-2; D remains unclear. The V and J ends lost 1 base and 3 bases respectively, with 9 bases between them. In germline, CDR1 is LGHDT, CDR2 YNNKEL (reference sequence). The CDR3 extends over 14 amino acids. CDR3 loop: CASSQAGSHYGYTF. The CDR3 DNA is TGTGCCAGCAGCCAAGCAGGTTCCCACTATGGCTACACCTTC.

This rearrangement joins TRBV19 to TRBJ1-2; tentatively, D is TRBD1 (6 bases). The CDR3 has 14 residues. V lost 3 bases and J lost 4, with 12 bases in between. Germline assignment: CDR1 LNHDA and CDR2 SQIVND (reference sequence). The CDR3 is CASSMGRQAYGYTF. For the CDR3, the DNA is TGTGCCAGTAGTATGGGGAGACAGGCCTATGGCTACACCTTC.

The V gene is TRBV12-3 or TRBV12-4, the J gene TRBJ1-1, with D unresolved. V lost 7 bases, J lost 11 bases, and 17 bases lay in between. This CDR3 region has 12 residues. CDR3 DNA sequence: TGTGCCAGCACTGAATGGGGTCCATTGGCTTTCTTT. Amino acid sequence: CASTEWGPLAFF.

The CDR3, as DNA: TGCGCCAGCAGCCCCCTAGGGGGAGAGACCCAGTACTTC. Residues: CASSPLGGETQYF. The chain combines TRBV5-1 with TRBJ2-5; D might be TRBD1 (6 bases). The V and J ends lost 4 bases and 4 bases respectively, with 11 bases between them. This CDR3 has 13 residues. Per the germline V gene, CDR1 is SGHRS and CDR2 is YFSETQ.

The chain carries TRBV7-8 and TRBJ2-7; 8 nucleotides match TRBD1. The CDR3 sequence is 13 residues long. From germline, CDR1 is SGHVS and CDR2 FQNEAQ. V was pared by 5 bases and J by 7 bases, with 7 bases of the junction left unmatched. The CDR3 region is CASSTGQGREQYF. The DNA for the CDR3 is TGTGCCAGCAGCACTGGACAGGGACGGGAGCAGTACTTC.

The CDR3 bases are TGCGCCAGCAGCGGATCGGGACAGGGTGGGGGCTACACCTTC. Translated, it gives CASSGSGQGGGYTF. V is TRBV5-1 and J is TRBJ1-2; 9 bases agree with TRBD1. J gave up 8 bases and V 4 bases, and 9 bases lay outside the gene matches. This CDR3 comprises 14 residues. Looked up from germline, CDR1 is SGHRS and CDR2 is YFSETQ. The full variable domain, with the rest looked up from reference TRBV5-1 and TRBJ1-2, is KAGVTQTPRYLIKTRGQQVTLSCSPISGHRSVSWYQQTPGQGLQFLFEYFSETQRNKGNFPGRFSGRQFSNSRSEMNVSTLELGDSALYLCASSGSGQGGGYTFGSGTRLTVV.

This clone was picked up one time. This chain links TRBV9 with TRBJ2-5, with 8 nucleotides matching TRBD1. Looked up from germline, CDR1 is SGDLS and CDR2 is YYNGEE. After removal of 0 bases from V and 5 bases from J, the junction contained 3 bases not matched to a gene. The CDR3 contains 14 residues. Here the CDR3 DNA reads TGTGCCAGCAGCGTAGGGACAGGGAGGGAGACCCAGTACTTC. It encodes CASSVGTGRETQYF.

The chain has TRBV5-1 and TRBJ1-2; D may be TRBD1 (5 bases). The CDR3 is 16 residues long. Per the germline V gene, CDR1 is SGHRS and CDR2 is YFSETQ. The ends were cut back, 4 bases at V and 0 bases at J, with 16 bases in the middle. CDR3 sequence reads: CASSNQGSGTNYGYTF. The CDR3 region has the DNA TGCGCCAGCAGCAATCAGGGTTCGGGAACTAACTATGGCTACACCTTC. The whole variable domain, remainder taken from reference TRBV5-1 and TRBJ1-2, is KAGVTQTPRYLIKTRGQQVTLSCSPISGHRSVSWYQQTPGQGLQFLFEYFSETQRNKGNFPGRFSGRQFSNSRSEMNVSTLELGDSALYLCASSNQGSGTNYGYTFGSGTRLTVV.